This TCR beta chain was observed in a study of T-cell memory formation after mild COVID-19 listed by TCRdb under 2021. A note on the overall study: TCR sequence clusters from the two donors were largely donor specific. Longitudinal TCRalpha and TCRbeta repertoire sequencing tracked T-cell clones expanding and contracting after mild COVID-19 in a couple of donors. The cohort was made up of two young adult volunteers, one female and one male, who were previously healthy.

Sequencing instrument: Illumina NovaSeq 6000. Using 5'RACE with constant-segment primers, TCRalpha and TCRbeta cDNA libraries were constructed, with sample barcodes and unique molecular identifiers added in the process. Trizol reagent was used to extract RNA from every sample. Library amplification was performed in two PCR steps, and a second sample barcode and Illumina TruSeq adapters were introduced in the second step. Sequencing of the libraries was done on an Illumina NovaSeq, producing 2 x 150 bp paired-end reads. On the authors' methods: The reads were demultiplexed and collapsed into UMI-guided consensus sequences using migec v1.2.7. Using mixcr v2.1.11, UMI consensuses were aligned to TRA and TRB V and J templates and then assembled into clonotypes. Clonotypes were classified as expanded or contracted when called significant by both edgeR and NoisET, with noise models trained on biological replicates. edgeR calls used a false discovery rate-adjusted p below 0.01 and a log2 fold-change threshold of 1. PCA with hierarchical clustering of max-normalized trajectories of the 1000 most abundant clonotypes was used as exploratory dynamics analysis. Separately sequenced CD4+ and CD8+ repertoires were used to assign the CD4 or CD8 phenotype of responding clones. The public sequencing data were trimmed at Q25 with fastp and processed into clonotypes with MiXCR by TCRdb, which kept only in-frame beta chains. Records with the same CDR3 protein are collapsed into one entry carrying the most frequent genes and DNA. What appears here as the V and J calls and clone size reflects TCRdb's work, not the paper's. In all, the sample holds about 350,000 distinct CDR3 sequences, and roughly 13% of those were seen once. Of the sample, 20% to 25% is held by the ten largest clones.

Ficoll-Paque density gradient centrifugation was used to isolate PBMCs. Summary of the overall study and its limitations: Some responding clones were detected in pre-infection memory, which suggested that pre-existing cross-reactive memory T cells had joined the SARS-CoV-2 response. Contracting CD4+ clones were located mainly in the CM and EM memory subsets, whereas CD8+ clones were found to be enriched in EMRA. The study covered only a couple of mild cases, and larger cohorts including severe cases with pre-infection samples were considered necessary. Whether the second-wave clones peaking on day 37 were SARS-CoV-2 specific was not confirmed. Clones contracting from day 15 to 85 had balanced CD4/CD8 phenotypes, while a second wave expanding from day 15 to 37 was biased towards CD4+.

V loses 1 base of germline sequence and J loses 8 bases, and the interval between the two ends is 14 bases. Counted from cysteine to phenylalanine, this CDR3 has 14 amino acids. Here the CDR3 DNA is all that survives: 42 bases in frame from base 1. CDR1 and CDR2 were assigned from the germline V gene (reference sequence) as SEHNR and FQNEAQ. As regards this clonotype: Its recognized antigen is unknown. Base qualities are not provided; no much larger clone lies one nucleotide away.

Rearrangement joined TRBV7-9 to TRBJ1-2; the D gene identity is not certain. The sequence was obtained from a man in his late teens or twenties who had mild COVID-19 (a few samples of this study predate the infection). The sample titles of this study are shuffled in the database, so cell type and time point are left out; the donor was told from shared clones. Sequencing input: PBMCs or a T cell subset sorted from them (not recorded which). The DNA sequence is TGTGCCAGCAGCTTAGATACGGGTCTCGGAGGCTACACCTTC. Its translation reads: CASSLDTGLGGYTF.